This TCR beta chain appears in the sequencing data of a study of blood T cell repertoires in COVID-19. For the study at large: Italy, Spain and the United States were the sources of the convalescent and acute COVID-19 samples.

The CDR3 loop spans 15 amino acids. CDR1 is LGHDT and CDR2 is YNNKEL in the germline V gene (reference sequence). V lost 5 bases, J lost 3 bases, and 7 bases stayed unmatched. Two negative PCRs, clearance, or symptom resolution were required of recovered Cohort 3 donors. Original analysis: How many nucleated cells were present was estimated from reference gene primer amplification. Here immunoSEQ multiplex PCR was the method, and the copy in TCRdb shows in-frame clones only, minus some. Clonal size and the V and J genes are those of that table, whereas D and trimming came from the DNA. The data hold 310,000 or so clones, with about 90% observed a single time.

The sequence was collected from a woman in her 30s who had recovered from COVID-19. The chain recombines TRBV3-1 (or the pseudogene TRBV3-2) with TRBJ1-5; 7 bases map to TRBD1. Sample: PBMCs or T cells enriched from blood (not recorded which). CDR3 amino acids: CASSTSQGVNQPQHF. The CDR3 nucleotides are TGTGCCAGCAGCACCTCCCAGGGGGTCAATCAGCCCCAGCATTTT.